This T cell receptor beta chain was documented in a study of siplizumab effects on memory and regulatory T cells. Deletions cut 7 bases from V and 8 bases from J, with 18 bases between. The CDR3 extends over 13 amino acids. CDR1 GTSNPN and CDR2 SVGIG come from the germline V gene (reference sequence). Study findings and constraints: Mean Treg-derived proportions of mappable alloreactive CD4+ clones were approximately 69% for siplizumab and 25% to 30% for controls. Among alloreactive clones, only a minor fraction mapped to unstimulated subsets.

Libraries were prepared by immunoSEQ multiplex PCR; TCRdb keeps only in-frame clonotypes and omits some of them. This sample has approximately 3,000 clones, with approximately 50% found just once. In regard to this clone: Its antigen is not identified.

The mixed lymphocyte reaction cells were grown together in coculture at 37°C for less than seven days. V usage is TRBV30 and J usage is TRBJ2-1, with no clear D. Specimen: CFSE-low (dividing) CD4+ T cells sorted from an allogeneic mixed lymphocyte reaction. This TCR came from a human donor in good health; the cells came from an allogeneic mixed lymphocyte reaction. The CDR3 is CASSPPNEHEQFF. The CDR3 DNA is TGTGCCTCATCCCCCCCCAACGAGCATGAGCAGTTCTTC.